This T cell receptor beta chain was retrieved from a study of OX40 agonist ivuxolimab in advanced cancers. CDR3 size: 14 residues. Per germline, CDR1 MDHEN and CDR2 SYDVKM. V lost 7 bases to trimming and J lost 1 base; unmatched junction nucleotides: 6. Some clones are missing from TCRdb's copy, which holds only in-frame ones; the method was immunoSEQ multiplex PCR. There are around 81,000 clones in the sample; around nine tenths occur only once, and less than 1% lies in the top ten. This specimen was CD4+ or CD8+ T cells sorted from blood, taken in a trial of the OX40 agonist ivuxolimab. The chain is built from TRBV28 and TRBJ1-1; 7 bases agree with TRBD1. This TCR was sampled from an adult with an advanced solid tumor such as melanoma, head and neck, liver or kidney cancer. This CDR3 reads CASIPGQSNTEAFF. CDR3 DNA: TGTGCCAGCATCCCGGGACAGTCGAACACTGAAGCTTTCTTT. Supplemented by reference TRBV28 and TRBJ1-1, the full variable domain reads DVKVTQSSRYLVKRTGEKVFLECVQDMDHENMFWYRQDPGLGLRLIYFSYDVKMKEKGDIPEGYSVSREKKERFSLILESASTNQTSMYLCASIPGQSNTEAFFGQGTRLTVV.